These 32 T cell receptor beta chains came from one sample sequenced in a study of T cells in localized non-small cell lung cancer (dated by TCRdb to about 2020). The method was the immunoSEQ multiplex PCR assay. Not all clones reach the TCRdb copy of this immuneACCESS table, which keeps in-frame sequences only. Checked studies attribute under half of the gap to unresolved V genes and leave the rest unexplained. This sample holds tens of thousands of clones; 90% were observed only once. The ten most abundant clones make up approximately 0.99% of the sample. This material consisted of peripheral blood, taken before any cancer treatment. The source is a woman aged 35-75 years with stage I lung adenocarcinoma.

This chain links TRBV2 with TRBJ2-1; 7 nucleotides agree with TRBD1. V lost 2 bases, J lost 9 bases, and 4 bases stayed unmatched. The CDR3 extends over 13 amino acids. Germline CDR1 SNHLY, CDR2 FYNNEI. The CDR3 is CASSEQGVGEQFF. The CDR3 DNA sequence: TGTGCCAGCAGTGAACAGGGGGTAGGTGAGCAGTTCTTC.

This sequence joins TRBV30 and TRBJ1-3, with 8 positions matching TRBD1. The CDR3 loop spans 12 amino acids. Looked up from germline, CDR1 is GTSNPN and CDR2 is SVGIG (reference sequence). Trimming at V came to 8 bases and at J to 11 bases, leaving 11 bases not matched to a gene. The CDR3 DNA follows: TGTGCCGCGGGACAGGATCTTTGGTCCATATATTTT. It yields the protein CAAGQDLWSIYF.

V and J are TRBV19 and TRBJ1-1, with no clear D. Trimming cost V 6 bases and J 0 bases, with 23 bases left between them. The germline gives CDR1 LNHDA, CDR2 SQIVND (reference sequence). CDR3 length: 18 residues. Here the CDR3 DNA reads TGTGCCAGTAGCCTTATCCCACGACGAACATACATGAACACTGAAGCTTTCTTT. Its protein product is CASSLIPRRTYMNTEAFF.

This chain joins TRBV7-6 and TRBJ2-3; D remains ambiguous. V lost 2 bases and J lost 1, with 10 bases in between. CDR3 length: 15 amino acids. CDR1 and CDR2 (germline): SGHVS, FNYEAQ. CDR3 region: CASSLRAAGTDTQYF. The CDR3 DNA reads as TGTGCCAGCAGCTTAAGGGCGGCCGGCACAGATACGCAGTATTTT.

The V gene is TRBV2, the J gene TRBJ2-7; the D gene is possibly TRBD1 (6 bases). CDR3 size: 12 residues. Trimming stripped 5 bases from V and 2 bases from J, with 7 bases between. Germline V gene data show CDR1 as SNHLY and CDR2 as FYNNEI. The CDR3 nucleotides are TGTGCCAGCAGTCGGACAGCCTACGAGCAGTACTTC. Its protein product is CASSRTAYEQYF.

This chain uses TRBV14 with TRBJ1-1; D perhaps matches TRBD1 (6 bases). Deletions cut 1 base from V and 2 bases from J, with 14 bases between. Germline values: CDR1 SGHDN, CDR2 FVKESK. The CDR3 extends over 16 amino acids. The CDR3 loop reads CASSQGGTGLNTEAFF. DNA for the CDR3: TGTGCCAGCAGCCAAGGGGGTACAGGGCTAAACACTGAAGCTTTCTTT.

The chain has TRBV6-1 and TRBJ2-7; D may correspond to TRBD1 or TRBD2 (5 bases each). This CDR3 contains 13 residues. CDR1 and CDR2 (germline): MNHNS, SASEGT. Between the trimmed V and J ends, which lost 7 bases and 3 bases, there was a span of 13 bases. Written as DNA, the CDR3 is TGTGCCAGCACGTCTGGGGGTCACTACGAGCAGTACTTC. It translates to CASTSGGHYEQYF.

V is TRBV27 and J is TRBJ2-7, with D hard to call. Trimming stripped 2 bases from V and 2 bases from J, with 13 bases between. CDR1 is MNHEY, CDR2 SMNVEV, per germline (reference sequence). The CDR3 spans 15 residues. The chain's CDR3 is CASSLLTAQPYEQYF. For the CDR3, the DNA is TGTGCCAGCAGTTTACTAACAGCTCAGCCCTACGAGCAGTACTTC.

V and J are TRBV7-2 and TRBJ2-7, with D unclear. Trimming shortened V by 4 bases and J by 0 bases, and 10 bases separated the two germline ends. Germline V gene lookup returns CDR1 SGHTA and CDR2 FQGNSA. This CDR3 spans 14 amino acids. CDR3 sequence (DNA): TGTGCCAGCAGCTACGTTGGCAGCTCCTACGAGCAGTACTTC. It is translated as CASSYVGSSYEQYF.

As regards this clone: Additional DNA sequences in this sample encode the identical CDR3. The chain couples TRBV7-2 to TRBJ2-3; D gene uncertain. CDR3 length: 15 amino acids. The germline V gene has CDR1 SGHTA and CDR2 FQGNSA. V lost 1 base and J lost 1, with 9 bases in between. CDR3 region: CASSLDMRRTDTQYF. The CDR3 DNA reads TGTGCCAGCAGCTTAGACATGCGGCGCACAGATACGCAGTATTTT.

This clone is medium-sized. The chain links TRBV19 to TRBJ2-7, with a weak D call TRBD2 (6 bases). The CDR3 has 13 amino acids. Trimming pared 7 bases from V and 5 bases from J, leaving 15 bases between. Germline V lookup: CDR1 LNHDA, CDR2 SQIVND (reference sequence). The CDR3 nucleotides read TGTGCCAGTACCCCCGGGGGATTAAACGAGCAGTACTTC. This codes for CASTPGGLNEQYF.

This chain connects TRBV9 to TRBJ2-7; TRBD1 might be the D (6 bases). The CDR3 runs 15 residues. The ends were cut back, 4 bases at V and 0 bases at J, with 14 bases in the middle. Germline-derived CDR1 and CDR2 are SGDLS and YYNGEE. CDR3 nucleotide sequence: TGTGCCAGCAGCTCAGGGGTTACGAGCTCCTACGAGCAGTACTTC. As protein: CASSSGVTSSYEQYF.

This clone was counted only a few times. The J gene is TRBJ1-5, the V gene TRBV19; D is possibly TRBD1 (6 bases). Trimming stripped 11 bases from V and 6 bases from J, with 20 bases between. The CDR3 totals 14 residues. Germline values: CDR1 LNHDA, CDR2 SQIVND (reference sequence). The CDR3 loop is CASRLGGLPQPQHF. In DNA form, the CDR3 reads TGTGCCTCACGATTGGGGGGCTTGCCTCAGCCCCAGCATTTT. The variable domain in full, with the rest retrieved from reference TRBV19 and TRBJ1-5, is DGGITQSPKYLFRKEGQNVTLSCEQNLNHDAMYWYRQDPGQGLRLIYYSQIVNDFQKGDIAEGYSVSREKKESFPLTVTSAQKNPTAFYLCASRLGGLPQPQHFGDGTRLSIL.

The rearrangement uses TRBV30 and TRBJ1-2, with TRBD1 matching over 7 bases. Germline assignment: CDR1 GTSNPN and CDR2 SVGIG (reference sequence). The ends lost 4 bases at V and 1 base at J; junction bases unmatched: 3. The CDR3 is made up of 13 amino acids. The CDR3 sequence is CAWNAGGNYGYTF. The CDR3 coding sequence is TGTGCCTGGAATGCAGGGGGTAACTATGGCTACACCTTC.

This rearrangement joins TRBV7-9 to TRBJ1-1; no clear D gene. This CDR3 is 13 amino acids long. V was pared by 3 bases and J by 3 bases, with 8 bases between. CDR1 is SEHNR and CDR2 is FQNEAQ in the germline V gene (reference sequence). The CDR3 nucleotides read TGTGCCAGCAGCTTTAGTGGGGACACTGAAGCTTTCTTT. It specifies CASSFSGDTEAFF.

This clone occurred once. The V and J genes are TRBV7-2 and TRBJ2-1, with 10 positions matching TRBD2. This CDR3 has 15 residues. The germline V gene encodes CDR1 SGHTA and CDR2 FQGNSA. V trimming: 6 bases; J trimming: 7 bases; junction bases outside the gene matches: 9. CDR3 DNA sequence: TGTGCCAGCAGAGCTGGGGGGACTAGCGTGAATGAGCAGTTCTTC. It is translated as CASRAGGTSVNEQFF. Supplemented by reference TRBV7-2 and TRBJ2-1, the full variable domain reads GAGVSQSPSNKVTEKGKDVELRCDPISGHTALYWYRQSLGQGLEFLIYFQGNSAPDKSGLPSDRFSAERTGGSVSTLTIQRTQQEDSAVYLCASRAGGTSVNEQFFGPGTRLTVL.

J is TRBJ2-7 and V is TRBV29-1; D is possibly TRBD1 or TRBD2 (5 bases each). Trimming shortened V by 5 bases and J by 0 bases, and 11 bases separated the two germline ends. Germline V CDR1 and CDR2: SQVTM, ANQGSEA. The CDR3 is 13 residues long. The CDR3 is CSVQRDLSYEQYF. CDR3 DNA: TGCAGCGTTCAGAGGGACCTCTCCTACGAGCAGTACTTC.

The chain joins TRBV6-4 to TRBJ2-1, with D uncertain. Germline CDR1 and CDR2: MRHNA and SNTAGT. With 0 bases removed from V and 4 bases from J, the gap between germline ends came to 4 bases. The CDR3 runs 13 residues. The DNA for the CDR3 is TGTGCCAGCAGTGACTCAGAATACAATGAGCAGTTCTTC. It is translated as CASSDSEYNEQFF.

This chain joins TRBV2 and TRBJ2-3; possibly TRBD1 or TRBD2 for D (6 bases each). CDR1 is SNHLY and CDR2 is FYNNEI in the germline V gene. V was trimmed by 7 bases and J by 0 bases, leaving 14 bases between them. The CDR3 covers 15 residues. CDR3 in DNA: TGTGCCAGCATGCGAACAGGGACTAGCACAGATACGCAGTATTTT. Its translation is CASMRTGTSTDTQYF.

This clone has just one count. The chain recombines TRBV19 with TRBJ2-1; TRBD2 aligns across 14 bases. CDR1 is LNHDA, CDR2 SQIVND, per germline (reference sequence). Trimming cost V 5 bases and J 6 bases; bases outside gene matches: 6. The CDR3 is 16 amino acids. The CDR3 reads CASSETSGRATNEQFF. The CDR3 DNA follows: TGTGCCAGTAGTGAGACTAGCGGGAGGGCCACCAATGAGCAGTTCTTC.

The gene calls are TRBV18 and TRBJ2-3; 10 positions match TRBD2. The CDR3 has 16 residues. With V trimmed by 2 bases and J by 10 bases, 12 bases remained unmatched. Germline values: CDR1 KGHSH, CDR2 LQKENI. This CDR3 reads CASSPMVAGGPGSQYF. The CDR3 DNA reads as TGTGCCAGCTCACCAATGGTAGCGGGGGGACCGGGGTCGCAGTATTTT.

For this clone: This sample includes further DNA sequences coding for the same CDR3. The rearrangement links TRBV7-9 to TRBJ1-1, with D maybe TRBD1 (5 bases). Germline V gene sequence: CDR1 SEHNR, CDR2 FQNEAQ (reference sequence). The CDR3 loop spans 15 amino acids. V lost 1 base to trimming and J lost 1 base, with 10 bases between them. The CDR3 DNA follows: TGTGCCAGCAGCTTAGTGGAGGGGACGAACACTGAAGCTTTCTTT. Translation gives CASSLVEGTNTEAFF.

J is TRBJ2-5 and V is TRBV11-2; TRBD2 aligns across 9 bases. The CDR3 spans 19 residues. From germline, CDR1 is SGHAT and CDR2 FQNNGV. The V segment lost 6 bases and the J segment 0 bases; nucleotides outside the gene matches: 17. The CDR3 reads CASSYLATLAGAYQETQYF. CDR3 DNA: TGTGCCAGCAGTTACCTTGCGACCTTAGCGGGGGCGTACCAAGAGACCCAGTACTTC.

The chain combines TRBV28 with TRBJ1-5, with no clear D. V lost 3 bases and J 6 bases, leaving 9 bases between the germline ends. In germline, CDR1 is MDHEN, CDR2 SYDVKM. CDR3 length equals 13 residues. The CDR3 sequence: CASSFGPSQPQHF. CDR3 bases: TGTGCCAGCAGTTTTGGGCCTAGTCAGCCCCAGCATTTT.

The rearrangement uses TRBV9 and TRBJ1-2; D uncertain. This CDR3 region has 13 residues. Germline CDR1 is SGDLS and CDR2 is YYNGEE. The V gene lost 3 bases and the J gene lost 3 bases, with 9 bases spanning the gap. In DNA form, the CDR3 reads TGTGCCAGCAGCGGCGAACGGGACTATGGCTACACCTTC. This translates into CASSGERDYGYTF. Together with reference TRBV9 and TRBJ1-2, the CDR3 gives the full variable domain: DSGVTQTPKHLITATGQRVTLRCSPRSGDLSVYWYQQSLDQGLQFLIQYYNGEERAKGNILERFSAQQFPDLHSELNLSSLELGDSALYFCASSGERDYGYTFGSGTRLTVV.

The genes are TRBV7-8 and TRBJ1-6; TRBD1 might be the D (6 bases). Per germline, CDR1 SGHVS and CDR2 FQNEAQ. V was cut by 5 bases and J by 6 bases, with 14 bases left in between. CDR3 length: 15 residues. In nucleotides, the CDR3 is TGTGCCAGCAGCGCATACGGACAGTTTAATTCACCCCTCCACTTT. As protein: CASSAYGQFNSPLHF.

This chain links TRBV7-6 with TRBJ2-3, with 12 nucleotides matching TRBD2. This CDR3 is built from 18 residues. Germline loops: CDR1 SGHVS, CDR2 FNYEAQ. The V segment lost 1 base and the J segment 2 bases; nucleotides outside the gene matches: 7. The CDR3 bases are TGTGCCAGCAGCTTAGTTTTATCTAGCGGGGGGGCCACAGATACGCAGTATTTT. It encodes CASSLVLSSGGATDTQYF.

The CDR3 reads CASSGDSNYGYTF. The CDR3 DNA is TGTGCCAGCAGCGGGGACAGCAACTATGGCTACACCTTC. The chain is built from TRBV7-9 and TRBJ1-2; 7 nucleotides align to TRBD1. The V and J ends lost 5 bases and 2 bases, in that order; junction bases with no gene match: 2. Germline assignment: CDR1 SEHNR and CDR2 FQNEAQ (reference sequence). This CDR3 is built from 13 residues.

The rearrangement joins TRBV19 to TRBJ2-3, with 11 bases fitting TRBD2. This CDR3 is built from 16 residues. J was trimmed by 6 bases and V by 1 base; bases with no gene match: 6. In germline, CDR1 is LNHDA, CDR2 SQIVND (reference sequence). The CDR3: CASSIGGSGRGDTQYF. The CDR3 bases are TGTGCCAGTAGTATAGGAGGTAGCGGGAGGGGGGATACGCAGTATTTT.

The chain combines TRBV9 with TRBJ1-1; TRBD1 matches 9 bases. The CDR3 totals 15 residues. The junction had 7 bases not matched to a gene; V was cut back by 3 bases and J by 4 bases. CDR1 and CDR2 (germline): SGDLS, YYNGEE. The CDR3 nucleotides read TGTGCCAGCAGCGCCACGGACAGGGGCGGCACTGAAGCTTTCTTT. Translated: CASSATDRGGTEAFF.

The rearrangement uses TRBV11-1 and TRBJ2-5; weak D call: TRBD1 (5 bases). This CDR3 region has 14 residues. Trimming left V 4 bases short and J 5 bases short, with 14 bases between. Germline lookup yields CDR1 SGHAT and CDR2 FQDESV (reference sequence). CDR3 nucleotide sequence: TGTGCCAGCAGCTCATCCAGGGTGGGGGAGACCCAGTACTTC. Translation gives CASSSSRVGETQYF.

This CDR3 reads CASSIAPHVTDTQYF. DNA of the CDR3: TGTGCCAGTAGTATAGCTCCACATGTAACAGATACGCAGTATTTT. The chain links TRBV19 to TRBJ2-3, with no clear D. V lost 1 base to trimming and J lost 3 bases, with 11 bases between them. The CDR3 totals 15 residues. Germline V gene sequence: CDR1 LNHDA, CDR2 SQIVND (reference sequence).